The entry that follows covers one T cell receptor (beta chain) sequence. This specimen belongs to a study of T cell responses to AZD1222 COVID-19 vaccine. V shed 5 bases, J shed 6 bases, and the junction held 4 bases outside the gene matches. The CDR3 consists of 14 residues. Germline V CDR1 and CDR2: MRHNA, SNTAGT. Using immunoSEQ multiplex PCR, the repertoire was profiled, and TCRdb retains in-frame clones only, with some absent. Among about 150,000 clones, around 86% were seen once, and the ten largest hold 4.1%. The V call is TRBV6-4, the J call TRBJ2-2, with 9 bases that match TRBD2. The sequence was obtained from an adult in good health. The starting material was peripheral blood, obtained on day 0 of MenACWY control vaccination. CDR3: CASSLSGGAGELFF. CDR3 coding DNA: TGTGCCAGCAGTCTTAGCGGGGGAGCCGGGGAGCTGTTTTTT.